The T cell receptor (beta chain) described here comes from a study of Tregs in tolerant kidney transplant recipients. Related graft donors supplied nonmyeloablative bone marrow transplants, and mixed chimerism was transient. Unstimulated regulatory T cells (CD4+CD25+CD127-), CD4+CD25- non-regulatory cells, CD4 and CD8 cells were FACS-sorted from thawed PBMCs. This table comes from immunoSEQ multiplex PCR, and its TCRdb copy is limited to in-frame clones, with some not included. The sample data list some 22,000 clones. The CDR3 loop spans 15 amino acids. Germline V gene lookup returns CDR1 DFQATT and CDR2 SNEGSKA (reference sequence). Comment on this clone: Its antigen is still unknown. The sequenced fragment ends 3 residues before the CDR3 boundary, so the rest is inferred from the germline J gene.

Overall study findings and caveats: Tregs expanded with activated donor B cells seemed most donor-specific. Few patients were studied, so findings need validation in larger groups.

V and J are TRBV20-1 and TRBJ2-7, with 11 nucleotides matching TRBD1. The receptor was derived from a human patient who received a combined kidney and bone marrow transplant. The graft donor may account for some of the T cells. Sequences were derived from CD4+ T cells from blood (PBMCs), sampled 6 months after the transplant. The covered CDR3 bases are TGCAGCTTTCAATACCGGGACAGGGGGACCTACGAG. It is translated as CSFQYRDRGTYE. The whole CDR3 protein reads CSFQYRDRGTYEQYF.